Below, 21 T cell receptor beta chains from the same sample are listed, as sequenced in a study of beta chain features in type 1 diabetes (dated by TCRdb to 2016 to 2019). On the study overall, not on this receptor specifically: Type 1 diabetes patients showed a moderate but significant shortening of TCRB CDR3 length in all four CD4+ subsets.

Libraries were built with the immunoSEQ multiplex PCR assay. The High Capacity cDNA Reverse Transcription Kit was used to reverse transcribe all of the isolated RNA, meaning that expressed TCRB transcripts were what got sequenced. As stored in TCRdb, this immuneACCESS dataset retains in-frame rearrangements with V and J assigned. A fraction of the clones does not appear; measured against another copy, unresolved V genes explain less than half of the discrepancy, and the remainder lacks a known reason. The table for this sample lists about 650,000 clones; around an eighth of them were counted only once. The ten most abundant clones make up 0.095% to 0.15% of the sample. Antigen specificity for these receptors is unknown. The sequenced sample consisted of naive CD4+ T cells from blood. Per the publication, the cell subset or site label means: true naive CD4+ T cells. The receptor source for this set is a man younger than 40 with type 1 diabetes.

This clone was picked up a small number of times. The chain links TRBV4-3 to TRBJ1-6; 9 bases align to TRBD1. The germline CDR1 and CDR2 sequences are LGHNA and YSLEER. V trimming: 3 bases; J trimming: 5 bases; junction bases outside the gene matches: 8. This CDR3 is built from 17 residues. The CDR3 DNA reads as TGCGCCAGCAGCCACCCCGGACGGACAGGGGATAATTCACCCCTCCACTTT. This translates into CASSHPGRTGDNSPLHF.

The V call is TRBV30, the J call TRBJ1-3; D not certain. The germline CDR1 and CDR2 sequences are GTSNPN and SVGIG (reference sequence). This CDR3 comprises 15 residues. V was pared by 0 bases and J by 0 bases, with 9 bases between. The CDR3, as DNA: TGTGCCTGGAGTGTCCAGACCTTCTCTGGAAACACCATATATTTT. Protein: CAWSVQTFSGNTIYF.

V is TRBV29-1 and J is TRBJ2-7, with 12 bases identical to TRBD1. The CDR3 length is 15 residues. V trimming: 4 bases; J trimming: 6 bases; junction bases outside the gene matches: 10. Looked up from germline, CDR1 is SQVTM and CDR2 is ANQGSEA. CDR3 nucleotides: TGCAGCGTTGGGGTGTCCGGGACAGGGGGCGGCGAGCAGTACTTC. Its translation: CSVGVSGTGGGEQYF.

V gene TRBV5-4 combines with J gene TRBJ2-7; D ambiguous. The CDR3 is made up of 13 amino acids. Germline CDR1 SGHNT, CDR2 YYREEE (reference sequence). Trimming stripped 2 bases from V and 1 base from J, with 7 bases between. The CDR3 bases are TGTGCCAGCAGCTTCGACGGATCCTACGAGCAGTACTTC. As protein: CASSFDGSYEQYF.

This clone was recorded a few times. The chain uses TRBV2 and TRBJ2-7; possible D gene TRBD2, 5 bases. CDR3 size: 14 residues. The V gene lost 0 bases and the J gene lost 3 bases, with 9 bases spanning the gap. The germline V gene encodes CDR1 SNHLY and CDR2 FYNNEI. The CDR3 region is CASSEARGLYEQYF. Here the CDR3 DNA reads TGTGCCAGCAGTGAAGCGAGAGGGCTCTACGAGCAGTACTTC. Supplemented by reference TRBV2 and TRBJ2-7, the full variable domain reads EPEVTQTPSHQVTQMGQEVILRCVPISNHLYFYWYRQILGQKVEFLVSFYNNEISEKSEIFDDQFSVERPDGSNFTLKIRSTKLEDSAMYFCASSEARGLYEQYFGPGTRLTVT.

V and J are TRBV5-6 and TRBJ2-5, with 7 bases lining up with TRBD2. Trimming took 3 bases from V and 2 from J; bases not matched to a gene: 7. Germline CDR1 SGHDT, CDR2 YYEEEE. This CDR3 region has 15 residues. Here the CDR3 reads CASSSPAGLQETQYF. CDR3 in DNA: TGTGCCAGCAGCTCTCCAGCGGGGCTTCAAGAGACCCAGTACTTC.

The CDR3 sequence is CAISGVGTSGGETQYF. As DNA, the CDR3 is TGTGCCATCAGCGGCGTGGGGACTAGCGGGGGAGAGACCCAGTACTTC. The chain has TRBV10-3 and TRBJ2-5; 14 nucleotides agree with TRBD2. Trimming took 6 bases from V and 4 from J; bases not matched to a gene: 7. The CDR3 runs to 16 residues. Per germline, CDR1 ENHRY and CDR2 SYGVKD.

This clone was recorded a few times. V gene TRBV7-8 combines with J gene TRBJ1-5; 9 bases align to TRBD1. V gave up 1 base and J gave up 5 bases; unmatched junction bases: 3. This CDR3 comprises 15 residues. Germline CDR1 reads SGHVS; CDR2 reads FQNEAQ. CDR3 DNA sequence: TGTGCCAGCAGCTTAGTTCGGACAGGGGATCAGCCCCAGCATTTT. Its protein is CASSLVRTGDQPQHF. The entire variable domain, with the rest obtained from reference TRBV7-8 and TRBJ1-5, is as follows: GAGVSQSPRYKVAKRGQDVALRCDPISGHVSLFWYQQALGQGPEFLTYFQNEAQLDKSGLPSDRFFAERPEGSVSTLKIQRTQQEDSAVYLCASSLVRTGDQPQHFGDGTRLSIL.

Here the CDR3 reads CASSPPAGTGGPPLHF. The DNA of the CDR3 is TGCGCCAGCAGCCCCCCAGCCGGGACGGGGGGACCACCCCTCCACTTT. The J gene is TRBJ1-6, the V gene TRBV4-1; the D gene is possibly TRBD1 (5 bases). CDR1 is MGHRA, CDR2 YSYEKL, per germline. This CDR3 is built from 16 residues. Deletions cut 4 bases from V and 11 bases from J, with 21 bases between.

This clone was recorded a few times. The V and J genes are TRBV10-3 and TRBJ2-1; TRBD2 matches 9 bases. With 0 bases clipped from V and 0 bases from J, the junction kept 3 bases outside the gene matches. The CDR3 covers 17 residues. Germline V lookup: CDR1 ENHRY, CDR2 SYGVKD. This CDR3 is CAISESQRGASYNEQFF. CDR3 bases: TGTGCCATCAGTGAGTCCCAGCGGGGGGCCTCCTACAATGAGCAGTTCTTC.

Comment on this clone: A read error may produce the germline difference seen at one junction end. This chain joins TRBV7-9 and TRBJ2-1, with 11 bases aligning to TRBD1. Germline V gene data show CDR1 as SEHNR and CDR2 as FQNEAQ (reference sequence). The CDR3 is made up of 13 amino acids. The CDR3 DNA sequence: TGCCTTACGGGACAGGGGGTCTACAATGAGCAGTTCTTC. Translation gives CLTGQGVYNEQFF.

The chain uses TRBV29-1 and TRBJ2-3; D uncertain. Germline V gene data show CDR1 as SQVTM and CDR2 as ANQGSEA. V was shortened by 3 bases and J by 3 bases, with 7 bases between the two germline ends. This CDR3 has 12 residues. The CDR3 reads CSVDPHTDTQYF. CDR3 nucleotides: TGCAGCGTTGACCCCCATACAGATACGCAGTATTTT.

The V call is TRBV9, the J call TRBJ2-5, with TRBD1 as a possible D gene (5 bases). Trimming stripped 0 bases from V and 4 bases from J, with 13 bases between. Germline CDR1 reads SGDLS; CDR2 reads YYNGEE. The CDR3 covers 15 residues. The CDR3 bases are TGTGCCAGCAGCGTAGGGGGCGGAGAGCCAGAGACCCAGTACTTC. This sequence encodes CASSVGGGEPETQYF.

The sample holds a few counts of this clone. The V call is TRBV29-1, the J call TRBJ2-1; 7 bases are shared with TRBD1. Trimming took 8 bases from V and 1 from J; bases not matched to a gene: 5. Germline V gene data show CDR1 as SQVTM and CDR2 as ANQGSEA. The CDR3 consists of 13 residues. The CDR3 DNA sequence: TGCAGCATACAGGGGTCGTCCTACAATGAGCAGTTCTTC. Its protein product is CSIQGSSYNEQFF.

This clone occurred a few times. This sequence joins TRBV7-6 and TRBJ1-4, with unresolved D. Germline lookup yields CDR1 SGHVS and CDR2 FNYEAQ. CDR3 size: 16 residues. Trimming shortened V by 1 base and J by 8 bases, and 17 bases separated the two germline ends. The chain's CDR3 is CASSLVAREPSEKLFF. The CDR3, as DNA: TGTGCCAGCAGCTTAGTGGCCCGTGAGCCTTCGGAAAAACTGTTTTTT.

The V gene is TRBV7-2, the J gene TRBJ2-1; tentatively, D is TRBD1 (6 bases). CDR1 and CDR2 from the germline V gene are SGHTA and FQGNSA. The CDR3 totals 14 residues. Trimming removed 5 bases at V and 7 bases at J, with 15 bases between. As DNA, the CDR3 is TGTGCCAGCAGCCTGGTGGGGGCGTCAAATGAGCAGTTCTTC. Translating gives CASSLVGASNEQFF.

This clone turned up a few times. The chain combines TRBV9 with TRBJ2-2; D unclear. Trimming cost V 4 bases and J 0 bases, with 10 bases left between them. CDR3 size: 15 residues. Per the germline V gene, CDR1 is SGDLS and CDR2 is YYNGEE. This CDR3 is CASSPRAANTGELFF. The CDR3 DNA sequence: TGTGCCAGCAGCCCTCGGGCAGCGAACACCGGGGAGCTGTTTTTT.

The chain combines TRBV7-9 with TRBJ1-4; D might be TRBD1 (5 bases). This CDR3 has 14 amino acids. CDR1 SEHNR and CDR2 FQNEAQ come from the germline V gene (reference sequence). Trimming removed 2 bases from V and 6 bases from J, with 10 bases in between. The CDR3 reads CASSLTGAYEKLFF. As DNA, the CDR3 is TGTGCCAGCAGCTTAACCGGGGCGTATGAAAAACTGTTTTTT.

The chain has TRBV4-3 and TRBJ2-3; 7 bases fit TRBD2. The CDR3 loop spans 15 amino acids. In germline, CDR1 is LGHNA, CDR2 YSLEER. Losses at the gene ends were 3 bases for V and 1 base for J; bases not matched to a gene: 4. The CDR3 DNA reads as TGCGCCAGCAGCCAGTTGACTAGCCGCACAGATACGCAGTATTTT. Translation: CASSQLTSRTDTQYF.

The chain is built from TRBV5-1 and TRBJ2-1, with a possible D match to TRBD2 (7 bases). CDR1 and CDR2 from the germline V gene are SGHRS and YFSETQ. Trimming left V 0 bases short and J 0 bases short, with 16 bases between. The CDR3 runs to 18 residues. The CDR3 sequence: CASSLARGGGSSYNEQFF. The CDR3 DNA reads TGCGCCAGCAGCTTGGCCAGGGGCGGGGGCAGCTCCTACAATGAGCAGTTCTTC.

This clone was seen a few times. The rearrangement uses TRBV7-2 and TRBJ2-7; D may be TRBD2 (6 bases). The V gene lost 3 bases and the J gene lost 0 bases, with 12 bases spanning the gap. In germline, CDR1 is SGHTA, CDR2 FQGNSA. This CDR3 is 15 amino acids long. Written as DNA, the CDR3 is TGTGCCAGCAGCTTCTCGGGAGTGCACTCCTACGAGCAGTACTTC. Translation gives CASSFSGVHSYEQYF.